This T cell receptor beta chain is from a study of OX40 agonist ivuxolimab in advanced cancers. Only in-frame clones appear in the TCRdb table, and some are missing; sequencing was by immunoSEQ multiplex PCR. Of more than 85,000 clones listed, roughly nine tenths are singletons. Germline CDR1 SGHKS, CDR2 YYEKEE (reference sequence). The CDR3 has 15 amino acids. With 4 bases clipped from V and 4 bases from J, the junction kept 8 bases outside the gene matches. J is TRBJ2-7 and V is TRBV5-5, with TRBD2 matching over 10 bases. The sequence derives from an adult with an advanced solid tumor such as melanoma, head and neck, liver or kidney cancer. Here the sequenced sample was CD4+ or CD8+ T cells sorted from blood, taken in a trial of the OX40 agonist ivuxolimab. This CDR3 is CASSPGASGSYEQYF. The CDR3 DNA sequence: TGTGCCAGCAGCCCCGGGGCTAGCGGGAGTTACGAGCAGTACTTC.